This T cell receptor (beta chain) was obtained from a study of persistence of HIV-infected CD4 T cells. Findings and caveats of the study: TCRbeta richness was lower in CMV- and Gag-responding cells than in anti-CD3/anti-CD28-responding cells.

Anti-CD3/anti-CD28 beads served as a nonspecific positive control stimulus. CD4+ T cells upregulating both CD40 ligand and CD69 were sorted as responding cells. A few counts support this clone. As yet, its antigen is unknown. The libraries were made with immunoSEQ version 4 in survey mode. Sequenced by immunoSEQ multiplex PCR; TCRdb stores in-frame clones only, minus some. The sample shows roughly 41,000 clones, 87% of them seen only once. The CDR3 has 14 amino acids. Germline V gene sequence: CDR1 MDHEN, CDR2 SYDVKM. V gave up 5 bases and J gave up 3 bases, with 14 bases separating them. This sequence was found in an adult man with HIV who was CMV-seropositive. The rearrangement links TRBV28 to TRBJ2-7, with D perhaps assigned TRBD1 or TRBD2 (6 bases each). The sample here was CD4+ T cells sorted from PBMCs after roughly 20-hour stimulation, taken from a patient who received antiretroviral therapy. The CDR3 here is CASSEGGLLYEQYF. For the CDR3, the DNA is TGTGCCAGCAGTGAAGGGGGACTGCTCTACGAGCAGTACTTC.